This TCR beta chain derives from a study of spatial heterogeneity in lung cancer. About the study: There were, on average, more than nine raw-read appearances for each unique TCR and UMI combination.

This clonotype has just a few counts. Single TCR cDNA molecules each had their own unique molecular identifier. Each CDR3 protein gets one entry after TCRdb re-called the 5' RACE reads with MiXCR. This repertoire shows approximately 81,000 distinct CDR3 sequences, around 12% found once; its top ten account for roughly 4.2%. Germline V gene sequence: CDR1 SGHRS, CDR2 YFSETQ. Trimming shortened V by 2 bases and J by 1 base, and 11 bases separated the two germline ends. The CDR3 sequence is 15 residues long. The time point is: sample taken at primary tumor resection. Unsorted whole RNA of tumor, nontumor lung or frozen PBMC was sequenced. The donors were 55 to 80 patients with non-small cell lung cancer that was early-stage and untreated.

This receptor was identified in a male donor with early-stage non-small cell lung cancer. Source: PBMCs, taken at surgery. The rearrangement uses TRBV5-1 and TRBJ2-3, with D maybe TRBD2 (6 bases). CDR3: CASSFDPGGTDTQYF. In nucleotides, the CDR3 is TGCGCCAGCAGCTTTGACCCGGGGGGCACAGATACGCAGTATTTT.